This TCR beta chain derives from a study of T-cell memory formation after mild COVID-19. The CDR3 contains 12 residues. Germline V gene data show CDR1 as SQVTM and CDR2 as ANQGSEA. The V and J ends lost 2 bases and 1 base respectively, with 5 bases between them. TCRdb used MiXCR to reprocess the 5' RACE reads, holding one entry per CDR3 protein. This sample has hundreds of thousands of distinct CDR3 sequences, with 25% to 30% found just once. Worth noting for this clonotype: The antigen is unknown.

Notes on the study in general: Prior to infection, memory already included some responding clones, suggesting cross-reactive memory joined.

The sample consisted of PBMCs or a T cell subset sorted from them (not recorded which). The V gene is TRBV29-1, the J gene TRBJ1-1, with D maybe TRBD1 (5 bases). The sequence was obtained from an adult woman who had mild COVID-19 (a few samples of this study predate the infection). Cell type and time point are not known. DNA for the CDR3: TGCAGCGTTGAACAGGGGAACACTGAAGCTTTCTTT. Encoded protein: CSVEQGNTEAFF.